This is a list of T cell receptor beta chains from one sample in a study of T cell responses to AZD1222 COVID-19 vaccine. The data were produced by immunoSEQ multiplex PCR, yet TCRdb's version contains in-frame clones alone and is incomplete. Here the sample spans tens of thousands of clones, 80% to 90% being singletons. The specimen comprised peripheral blood, sampled 28 days after the second AZD1222 dose. The receptors originated from an adult who received the AZD1222 COVID-19 vaccine. Each CDR3 is given with its conserved first and last residue. Each record gives: clone size, J gene, V gene, D gene, CDR3 protein, CDR3 DNA. The D gene is left open where the match is weak. Only part of the rows carry a size: once, few, many, or a class if the clone is expanded.

clone_size: NA; j_call: TRBJ1-2; v_call: TRBV30; d_call: TRBD1; cdr3_aa: CAWRRTGGGSYGYTF; cdr3_nt: TGTGCCTGGAGGCGGACAGGGGGCGGGAGCTATGGCTACACCTTC
clone_size: NA; j_call: TRBJ2-3; v_call: TRBV5-1; d_call: TRBD2; cdr3_aa: CASSSYGTSGRGDTQYF; cdr3_nt: TGCGCCAGCAGCTCCTACGGGACTAGCGGGAGGGGGGATACGCAGTATTTT
clone_size: NA; j_call: TRBJ2-7; v_call: TRBV7-8; d_call: NA; cdr3_aa: CASSSPGSSYEQYF; cdr3_nt: TGTGCCAGCAGCTCCCCGGGCAGTTCCTACGAGCAGTACTTC
clone_size: few; j_call: TRBJ2-5; v_call: TRBV6-1; d_call: NA; cdr3_aa: CASSDRGQETQYF; cdr3_nt: TGTGCCAGCAGTGATAGAGGCCAAGAGACCCAGTACTTC
clone_size: NA; j_call: TRBJ1-5; v_call: TRBV19; d_call: NA; cdr3_aa: CASSTPWGPQHF; cdr3_nt: TGTGCCAGTAGCACCCCTTGGGGACCCCAGCATTTT
clone_size: NA; j_call: TRBJ2-3; v_call: TRBV5-8; d_call: TRBD2; cdr3_aa: CASSLGARPAGGDTQYF; cdr3_nt: TGTGCCAGCAGCTTGGGGGCCAGGCCCGCGGGAGGAGATACGCAGTATTTT
clone_size: once; j_call: TRBJ2-2; v_call: TRBV7-2; d_call: NA; cdr3_aa: CASSFYAGELFF; cdr3_nt: TGTGCCAGCAGCTTTTACGCCGGGGAGCTGTTTTTT
clone_size: NA; j_call: TRBJ2-4; v_call: TRBV7-2; d_call: TRBD2; cdr3_aa: CASSLETSGRAKNIQYF; cdr3_nt: TGTGCCAGCAGCTTAGAGACTAGCGGGAGGGCCAAAAACATTCAGTACTTC
clone_size: NA; j_call: TRBJ1-3; v_call: TRBV7-9; d_call: NA; cdr3_aa: CASREGSSGNTIYF; cdr3_nt: TGTGCCAGCAGGGAAGGGTCTTCTGGAAACACCATATATTTT
clone_size: once; j_call: TRBJ2-1; v_call: TRBV10-3; d_call: TRBD2; cdr3_aa: CAIRREIGYNEQFF; cdr3_nt: TGTGCCATCCGGCGGGAGATAGGCTACAATGAGCAGTTCTTC
clone_size: NA; j_call: TRBJ1-1; v_call: TRBV10-3; d_call: TRBD1; cdr3_aa: CAIRGGQGYTEAFF; cdr3_nt: TGTGCCATCAGGGGGGGACAGGGGTACACTGAAGCTTTCTTT
clone_size: NA; j_call: TRBJ2-1; v_call: TRBV7-2; d_call: NA; cdr3_aa: CASSLGLPPVGEQFF; cdr3_nt: TGTGCCAGCAGCTTAGGTTTGCCTCCGGTTGGGGAGCAGTTCTTC
clone_size: NA; j_call: TRBJ1-5; v_call: TRBV20-1; d_call: TRBD1; cdr3_aa: CSASSGTGLGSNQPQHF; cdr3_nt: TGCAGTGCTAGTTCCGGGACAGGGTTAGGAAGCAATCAGCCCCAGCATTTT
clone_size: NA; j_call: TRBJ2-7; v_call: TRBV12-5; d_call: NA; cdr3_aa: CASGLEPGSSYEQYF; cdr3_nt: TGTGCTAGTGGTTTGGAACCCGGGAGCTCCTACGAGCAGTACTTC
clone_size: NA; j_call: TRBJ1-3; v_call: TRBV5-1; d_call: NA; cdr3_aa: CASRSGSGNTIYF; cdr3_nt: TGCGCCAGCAGGAGTGGGTCAGGAAACACCATATATTTT
clone_size: once; j_call: TRBJ2-2; v_call: TRBV5-8; d_call: TRBD2; cdr3_aa: CASSFGTRNTGELFF; cdr3_nt: TGTGCCAGCAGCTTTGGGACTAGGAACACCGGGGAGCTGTTTTTT
clone_size: once; j_call: TRBJ1-6; v_call: TRBV6-5; d_call: NA; cdr3_aa: CASSPWDRPLHF; cdr3_nt: TGTGCCAGCAGTCCTTGGGACCGACCCCTCCACTTT
clone_size: NA; j_call: TRBJ1-5; v_call: TRBV4-1; d_call: TRBD1; cdr3_aa: CASSPGQLNQPQHF; cdr3_nt: TGCGCCAGCAGCCCGGGACAGCTCAATCAGCCCCAGCATTTT
clone_size: once; j_call: TRBJ2-7; v_call: TRBV5-5; d_call: TRBD1; cdr3_aa: CASSGTGIYEQYF; cdr3_nt: TGTGCCAGCAGTGGGACAGGGATCTACGAGCAGTACTTC
clone_size: NA; j_call: TRBJ2-7; v_call: TRBV6-6; d_call: TRBD2; cdr3_aa: CASRHGTSGSSYEQYF; cdr3_nt: TGTGCCAGCAGACACGGGACTAGCGGGAGCTCCTACGAGCAGTACTTC
clone_size: once; j_call: TRBJ2-3; v_call: TRBV6-1; d_call: NA; cdr3_aa: CASSDRGADTQYF; cdr3_nt: TGTGCCAGCAGTGACAGGGGCGCAGATACGCAGTATTTT
clone_size: few; j_call: TRBJ1-3; v_call: TRBV5-1; d_call: NA; cdr3_aa: CASSLGVPEAGNTIYF; cdr3_nt: TGCGCCAGCAGCTTGGGAGTGCCTGAGGCTGGAAACACCATATATTTT
clone_size: NA; j_call: TRBJ2-2; v_call: TRBV14; d_call: NA; cdr3_aa: CASSLLRQGELFF; cdr3_nt: TGTGCCAGCAGCCTTCTAAGACAGGGGGAGCTGTTTTTT
clone_size: NA; j_call: TRBJ2-7; v_call: TRBV4-2; d_call: TRBD2; cdr3_aa: CASSQESIGTSGGEQYF; cdr3_nt: TGTGCCAGCAGCCAGGAATCCATCGGGACTAGCGGGGGCGAGCAGTACTTC
clone_size: NA; j_call: TRBJ2-5; v_call: TRBV5-1; d_call: TRBD1; cdr3_aa: CASSPGQFAETQYF; cdr3_nt: TGCGCCAGCAGCCCGGGACAGTTTGCAGAGACCCAGTACTTC
clone_size: NA; j_call: TRBJ1-1; v_call: TRBV5-1; d_call: TRBD1; cdr3_aa: CASSRTGGTEAFF; cdr3_nt: TGCGCCAGCAGCCGGACAGGGGGGACTGAAGCTTTCTTT
clone_size: NA; j_call: TRBJ2-2; v_call: TRBV19; d_call: TRBD1; cdr3_aa: CASSSFRTGGDTGELFF; cdr3_nt: TGTGCCAGTAGTTCTTTTAGGACAGGGGGGGACACCGGGGAGCTGTTTTTT
clone_size: NA; j_call: TRBJ2-2; v_call: TRBV5-1; d_call: TRBD1; cdr3_aa: CASSSYPTGGNTGELFF; cdr3_nt: TGCGCCAGCAGCTCTTACCCGACAGGGGGTAACACCGGGGAGCTGTTTTTT
clone_size: NA; j_call: TRBJ1-3; v_call: TRBV3-1/TRBV3-2; d_call: TRBD1; cdr3_aa: CASSQDPVATGGRNTIYF; cdr3_nt: TGTGCCAGCAGCCAAGATCCAGTAGCGACAGGGGGAAGAAACACCATATATTTT
clone_size: NA; j_call: TRBJ2-7; v_call: TRBV7-6; d_call: TRBD2; cdr3_aa: CASSLSGGQQYF; cdr3_nt: TGTGCCAGCAGCTTATCGGGGGGGCAGCAGTACTTC
clone_size: NA; j_call: TRBJ1-5; v_call: TRBV27; d_call: NA; cdr3_aa: CASPDGAGPQHF; cdr3_nt: TGTGCCAGCCCGGACGGGGCTGGGCCCCAGCATTTT
clone_size: NA; j_call: TRBJ2-1; v_call: TRBV19; d_call: NA; cdr3_aa: CASSISGPPEQFF; cdr3_nt: TGTGCCAGTAGTATTTCAGGTCCGCCTGAGCAGTTCTTC
clone_size: NA; j_call: TRBJ2-1; v_call: TRBV6-6; d_call: TRBD1; cdr3_aa: CASSLPDRVNEQFF; cdr3_nt: TGTGCCAGCAGTTTACCCGACAGGGTGAATGAGCAGTTCTTC
clone_size: NA; j_call: TRBJ2-3; v_call: TRBV6-5; d_call: TRBD2; cdr3_aa: CASKKAGVADTQYF; cdr3_nt: TGTGCCAGCAAGAAAGCGGGAGTGGCAGATACGCAGTATTTT
clone_size: NA; j_call: TRBJ1-5; v_call: TRBV30; d_call: TRBD1; cdr3_aa: CAWTGTGGHQPQHF; cdr3_nt: TGTGCCTGGACCGGGACAGGGGGTCATCAGCCCCAGCATTTT
clone_size: NA; j_call: TRBJ2-1; v_call: TRBV11-3; d_call: NA; cdr3_aa: CASTVGDNEQFF; cdr3_nt: TGTGCCAGCACCGTCGGGGACAATGAGCAGTTCTTC
clone_size: NA; j_call: TRBJ1-4; v_call: TRBV19; d_call: NA; cdr3_aa: CASSHSATNEKLFF; cdr3_nt: TGTGCCAGTAGTCACAGCGCAACTAATGAAAAACTGTTTTTT
clone_size: NA; j_call: TRBJ2-7; v_call: TRBV5-1; d_call: TRBD1; cdr3_aa: CASSLGRQGPGEQYF; cdr3_nt: TGCGCCAGCAGCTTGGGACGACAGGGCCCGGGCGAGCAGTACTTC
clone_size: NA; j_call: TRBJ1-2; v_call: TRBV28; d_call: NA; cdr3_aa: CASSNPGRGANYGYTF; cdr3_nt: TGTGCCAGCAGCAACCCGGGACGGGGAGCTAACTATGGCTACACCTTC
clone_size: NA; j_call: TRBJ2-3; v_call: TRBV9; d_call: TRBD2; cdr3_aa: CASSVGGLADLDTQYF; cdr3_nt: TGTGCCAGCAGCGTAGGGGGACTAGCCGATCTAGATACGCAGTATTTT
clone_size: NA; j_call: TRBJ1-1; v_call: TRBV15; d_call: TRBD1; cdr3_aa: CATSANRGNTEAFF; cdr3_nt: TGTGCCACCAGCGCCAACAGGGGGAACACTGAAGCTTTCTTT
clone_size: NA; j_call: TRBJ2-7; v_call: TRBV4-1; d_call: TRBD2; cdr3_aa: CASSQPFLAGGSYEQYF; cdr3_nt: TGCGCCAGCAGCCAACCTTTCCTAGCGGGAGGATCCTACGAGCAGTACTTC
clone_size: NA; j_call: TRBJ1-5; v_call: TRBV5-1; d_call: TRBD1; cdr3_aa: CASSMGTGREPQHF; cdr3_nt: TGCGCCAGCAGCATGGGGACAGGGAGAGAGCCCCAGCATTTT
clone_size: once; j_call: TRBJ2-5; v_call: TRBV7-9; d_call: TRBD1; cdr3_aa: CASSLGSGQGQGETQYF; cdr3_nt: TGTGCCAGCAGCTTAGGCTCGGGACAGGGGCAAGGCGAGACCCAGTACTTC
clone_size: NA; j_call: TRBJ2-3; v_call: TRBV7-3; d_call: TRBD2; cdr3_aa: CASSPRTSGTDTQYF; cdr3_nt: TGTGCCAGCAGCCCGCGGACTAGCGGGACAGATACGCAGTATTTT
clone_size: NA; j_call: TRBJ1-1; v_call: TRBV2; d_call: TRBD1; cdr3_aa: CASQLQGGGTEAFF; cdr3_nt: TGTGCCAGCCAACTACAGGGGGGTGGAACTGAAGCTTTCTTT
clone_size: NA; j_call: TRBJ1-2; v_call: TRBV7-9; d_call: NA; cdr3_aa: CASSSRGGAAYTF; cdr3_nt: TGTGCCAGCAGCTCCAGGGGAGGGGCTGCCTACACCTTC
clone_size: NA; j_call: TRBJ2-1; v_call: TRBV4-1; d_call: NA; cdr3_aa: CASSEGQSYNEQFF; cdr3_nt: TGCGCCAGCAGCGAGGGGCAATCCTACAATGAGCAGTTCTTC